This T cell receptor (beta chain) comes out of a study of CD8+CD57+ T cells in acquired aplastic anemia. Study in general: DNA recovered from sorted CD4+ and CD8+ cells had a mean of approximately 3 ug. Broader study findings: It was found that nearly 30 CD8+ CDR3 sequences were shared between patients and controls. Significance was not reached for CD8+ Simpson's diversity between patients and controls.

It was patients with CD8+CD57+ cell expansion by flow cytometry who were chosen for sequencing. All patients had severe acquired aplastic anemia. Profiling that covered TCR beta VDJ and CDR3 relied on genomic DNA as its template. TCRdb passed the reads through MiXCR, listing each CDR3 protein once. The repertoire consists of about 200,000 distinct CDR3 sequences, with 60% to 80% occurring once and the leading ten covering 58%. CDR3 length: 11 amino acids. The V gene lost 3 bases and the J gene lost 8 bases, with 8 bases spanning the gap. Germline V lookup: CDR1 SGDLS, CDR2 YYNGEE. This clonotype was picked up a small number of times. Its antigen is not identified.

The V and J genes are TRBV9 and TRBJ1-2; D not resolved. This clonotype was obtained from a human donor with aplastic anemia. The sample taken for sequencing was sorted CD4+, CD8+, or CD8+CD57+ T cells (not recorded which) from PBMCs. CDR3 region: CASSASMGYTF. The CDR3 DNA reads TGTGCCAGCAGCGCGTCTATGGGCTACACCTTC.